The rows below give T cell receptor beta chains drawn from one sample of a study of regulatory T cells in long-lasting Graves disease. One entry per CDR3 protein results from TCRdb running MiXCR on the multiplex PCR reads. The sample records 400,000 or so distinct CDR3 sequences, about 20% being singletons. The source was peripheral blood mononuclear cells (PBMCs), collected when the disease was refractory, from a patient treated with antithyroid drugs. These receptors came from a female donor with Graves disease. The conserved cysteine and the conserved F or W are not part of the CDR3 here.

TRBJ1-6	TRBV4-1	ASSQALGALH
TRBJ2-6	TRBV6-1	ASGLEGANVLT
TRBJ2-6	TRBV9	ASSVPSGGRFSGANVLT
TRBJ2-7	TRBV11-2	ASSRTLAGGAYEQY
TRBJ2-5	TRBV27	ASSSSGRAIGDEETQY
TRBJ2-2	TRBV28	ASSPGGTGELF
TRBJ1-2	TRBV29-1	SVDYRGYYGYT
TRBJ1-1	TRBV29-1	SVVWAGSNTEAF
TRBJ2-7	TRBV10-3	AISTPRGTGTYEQY
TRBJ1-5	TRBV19	ASQATGGNQPQH
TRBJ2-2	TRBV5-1	ASSVSGQDAGELF
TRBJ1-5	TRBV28	ASKIVYQPQH
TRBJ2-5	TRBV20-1	SAGSGRLDYQETQY
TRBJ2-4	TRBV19	ASKVGQGQGIQY
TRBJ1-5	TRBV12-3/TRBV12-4	ASSPGGSSNQPQH
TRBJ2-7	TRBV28	ASSPSFGGYREQY
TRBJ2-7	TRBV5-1	ASSLVGDFHEQY
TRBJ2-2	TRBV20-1	SARRENTGELF
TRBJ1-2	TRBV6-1	ASRPQGGDGYT
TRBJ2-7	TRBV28	ASEDRGGWSGTYEQY
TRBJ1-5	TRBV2	ASSGPSNQPQH
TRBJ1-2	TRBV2	ASSESTRADYGYT
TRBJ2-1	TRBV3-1	ASSPWDRGPHNEQF
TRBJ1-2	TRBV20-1	SVTGQGNYGYT
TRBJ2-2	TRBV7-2	ASSSWGTPNTGELF
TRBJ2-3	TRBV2	ASSERTVPDTQY
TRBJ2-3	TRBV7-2	ASGSGRMMDTQY
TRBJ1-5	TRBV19	ASSIRGPPVGNQPQH
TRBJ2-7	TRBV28	ASSEGSRNEQY
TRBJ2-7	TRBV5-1	ASSSPKQGASYEQY
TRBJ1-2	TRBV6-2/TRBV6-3	AGSYSGYTYYGYT
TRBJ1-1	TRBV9	ASSVESPPWEYMNTEAF
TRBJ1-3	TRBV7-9	ASSFRGRENTIY
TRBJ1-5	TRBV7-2	ASGYSGQPQH
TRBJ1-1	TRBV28	ASSLVQGSGNTEAF